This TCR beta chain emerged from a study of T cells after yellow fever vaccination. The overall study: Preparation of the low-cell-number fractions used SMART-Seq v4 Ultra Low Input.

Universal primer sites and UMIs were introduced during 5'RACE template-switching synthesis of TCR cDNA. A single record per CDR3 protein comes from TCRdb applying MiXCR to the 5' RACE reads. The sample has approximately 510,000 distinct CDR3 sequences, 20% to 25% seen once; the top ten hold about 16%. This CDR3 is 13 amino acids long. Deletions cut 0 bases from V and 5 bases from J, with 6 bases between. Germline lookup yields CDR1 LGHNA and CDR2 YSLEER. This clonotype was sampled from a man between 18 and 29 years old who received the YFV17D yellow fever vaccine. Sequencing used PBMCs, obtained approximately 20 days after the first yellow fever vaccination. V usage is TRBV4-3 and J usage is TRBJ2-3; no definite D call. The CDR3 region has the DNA TGCGCCAGCAGCCAAGATTCGGGAGATACGCAGTATTTT. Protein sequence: CASSQDSGDTQYF.